A selection of T cell receptor beta chains follows, all from one sample in a study of regulatory T cells in long-lasting Graves disease. From the multiplex PCR reads, TCRdb called clonotypes with MiXCR, one entry per CDR3 protein. The sample lists 450,000 or so distinct CDR3 sequences; 20% to 25% were seen once. The specimen was peripheral blood mononuclear cells (PBMCs), collected when the disease was refractory, from a patient treated with antithyroid drugs. The receptors originated from a female donor with Graves disease. Both conserved end residues are part of each CDR3. Fields, in order: J gene, CDR3 length, V gene, CDR3 protein.

j_call: TRBJ2-1; cdr3_length: 14; v_call: TRBV5-1; cdr3_aa: CASTLGTGENEQFF
j_call: TRBJ2-7; cdr3_length: 13; v_call: TRBV6-1; cdr3_aa: CASRAGAGYEQYF
j_call: TRBJ2-7; cdr3_length: 13; v_call: TRBV30; cdr3_aa: CAWLHREPYEQYF
j_call: TRBJ1-6; cdr3_length: 20; v_call: TRBV11-2; cdr3_aa: CASSLGGRVTGPSYNSPLHF
j_call: TRBJ2-2; cdr3_length: 18; v_call: TRBV6-5; cdr3_aa: CASSYQVVRGANTGELFF
j_call: TRBJ1-1; cdr3_length: 15; v_call: TRBV6-1; cdr3_aa: CASIELGRFGTEAFF
j_call: TRBJ1-5; cdr3_length: 14; v_call: TRBV28; cdr3_aa: CASQAPGGNQPQHF
j_call: TRBJ2-5; cdr3_length: 13; v_call: TRBV19; cdr3_aa: CASSTGRGGTQYF
j_call: TRBJ1-5; cdr3_length: 15; v_call: TRBV6-9; cdr3_aa: CASSSPPGRYQPQHF
j_call: TRBJ1-6; cdr3_length: 12; v_call: TRBV6-1; cdr3_aa: CASGQVPSPLHF
j_call: TRBJ1-6; cdr3_length: 13; v_call: TRBV28; cdr3_aa: CASRGTGNSPLHF
j_call: TRBJ1-5; cdr3_length: 12; v_call: TRBV20-1; cdr3_aa: CSATEGIQPQHF
j_call: TRBJ1-5; cdr3_length: 15; v_call: TRBV6-1; cdr3_aa: CASTFLTGLNQPQHF
j_call: TRBJ2-5; cdr3_length: 15; v_call: TRBV28; cdr3_aa: CASSPRTTAVETQYF
j_call: TRBJ1-5; cdr3_length: 15; v_call: TRBV7-2; cdr3_aa: CASSLVTGEWQPQHF
j_call: TRBJ1-1; cdr3_length: 17; v_call: TRBV4-1; cdr3_aa: CASSQDYGYSFNTEAFF
j_call: TRBJ2-2; cdr3_length: 16; v_call: TRBV28; cdr3_aa: CASLISGGLNTGELFF
j_call: TRBJ2-7; cdr3_length: 14; v_call: TRBV27; cdr3_aa: CASSSLGSSYEQYF
j_call: TRBJ1-2; cdr3_length: 14; v_call: TRBV19; cdr3_aa: CASSPGAPNYGYTF
j_call: TRBJ2-7; cdr3_length: 13; v_call: TRBV5-4; cdr3_aa: CASFEKGSYEQYF
j_call: TRBJ2-5; cdr3_length: 13; v_call: TRBV2; cdr3_aa: CASQSGPQETQYF
j_call: TRBJ2-7; cdr3_length: 14; v_call: TRBV10-3; cdr3_aa: CAISVTGEGYEQYF
j_call: TRBJ1-2; cdr3_length: 16; v_call: TRBV5-1; cdr3_aa: CASRQGTGTTNYGYTF
j_call: TRBJ2-2; cdr3_length: 15; v_call: TRBV7-9; cdr3_aa: CASTLAGGLGGELFF
j_call: TRBJ1-1; cdr3_length: 13; v_call: TRBV20-1; cdr3_aa: CSASGGGDTEAFF
j_call: TRBJ1-1; cdr3_length: 16; v_call: TRBV28; cdr3_aa: CASSPEGGFGFTEAFF
j_call: TRBJ1-2; cdr3_length: 13; v_call: TRBV19; cdr3_aa: CASKGIRNYGYTF
j_call: TRBJ2-5; cdr3_length: 14; v_call: TRBV2; cdr3_aa: CASSFQGHGETQYF
j_call: TRBJ2-3; cdr3_length: 13; v_call: TRBV28; cdr3_aa: CASSLFSSSTQYF